This note documents a single T cell receptor (beta chain) sequence. The source of the sample is a study of blood T cell repertoires in COVID-19. Study information: Sites in the United States, Italy and Spain provided acute and convalescent COVID-19 samples. T cells, B-cell-depleted T cells, or PBMCs provided the cDNA or gDNA that served as material.

In the authors' methods: The assay estimated nucleated cells by amplifying reference gene primers. Some clones are missing from TCRdb's copy, which holds only in-frame ones; the method was immunoSEQ multiplex PCR. V, J and clone size are those of that table, while D and trimming were read from the DNA. The data hold about 440,000 clones, with 85% to 90% observed a single time. V gave up 0 bases and J gave up 7 bases, with 7 bases separating them. This CDR3 is built from 11 residues. CDR1 is GTSNPN and CDR2 is SVGIG in the germline V gene (reference sequence). This receptor was taken from a woman aged 30 to 39 with acute or convalescent COVID-19. The chain links TRBV30 to TRBJ2-7, with D uncertain. The sample comprised peripheral blood. CDR3 DNA sequence: TGTGCCTGGAGTGTACTTCGAGAGCAGTACTTC. Its translation is CAWSVLREQYF. The full variable domain, with the rest looked up from reference TRBV30 and TRBJ2-7, is SQTIHQWPATLVQPVGSPLSLECTVEGTSNPNLYWYRQAAGRGLQLLFYSVGIGQISSEVPQNLSASRPQDRQFILSSKKLLLSDSGFYLCAWSVLREQYFGPGTRLTVT.